This T cell receptor beta chain is drawn from a study of cytomegalovirus exposure and HLA in healthy donors. General study results and limits: Fewer N-insertions (relative to the approximately 670-donor mean) were reportedly seen in an Asian-associated ancestry cluster in a later analysis. Further analysis was carried out later, and it showed several of the most significant clusters appearing linked to common viral pathogens. The study flagged about 150 TCR beta chains as cytomegalovirus-associated.

About this clone itself: Its specificity is not known.

In the PCR, 60 Vbeta and 13 Jbeta primers were used. Sequencing was performed with immunoSEQ multiplex PCR; in TCRdb, only in-frame clones are kept and a portion is missing. The profile shows 140,000 to 150,000 clones, roughly 79% of them singletons. Sequenced sample: PBMCs. The sequence derives from a woman in her sixties in good health and CMV-seropositive.

The CDR3 loop reads CASSLNPRLGREKLFF. CDR3 DNA: TGCGCCAGCAGCCTGAATCCTAGGTTGGGGAGGGAAAAACTGTTTTTT. V is TRBV4-3 and J is TRBJ1-4; D is undetermined. The CDR3 is 16 residues long. Germline CDR1 is LGHNA and CDR2 is YSLEER. V was clipped by 4 bases and J by 8 bases, with 20 bases between them.